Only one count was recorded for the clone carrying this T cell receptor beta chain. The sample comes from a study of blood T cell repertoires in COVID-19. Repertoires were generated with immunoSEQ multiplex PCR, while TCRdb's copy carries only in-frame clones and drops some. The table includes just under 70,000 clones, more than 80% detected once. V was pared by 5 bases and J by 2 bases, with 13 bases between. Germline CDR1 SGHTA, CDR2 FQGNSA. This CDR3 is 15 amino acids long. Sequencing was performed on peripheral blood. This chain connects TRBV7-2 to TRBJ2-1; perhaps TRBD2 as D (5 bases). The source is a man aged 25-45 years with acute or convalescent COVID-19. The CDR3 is CASSAARGTYNEQFF. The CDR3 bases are TGTGCCAGCAGCGCGGCCAGAGGGACCTACAATGAGCAGTTCTTC. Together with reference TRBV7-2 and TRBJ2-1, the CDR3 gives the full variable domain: GAGVSQSPSNKVTEKGKDVELRCDPISGHTALYWYRQSLGQGLEFLIYFQGNSAPDKSGLPSDRFSAERTGGSVSTLTIQRTQQEDSAVYLCASSAARGTYNEQFFGPGTRLTVL.